This T cell receptor (beta chain) came from a study of blood T cell repertoires in COVID-19. Recovery meant two consecutive negative NP/OP PCR tests, professional clearance, or resolved symptoms. This clone was picked up one time. In the original analysis: By means of reference gene primer amplification, nucleated cell counts were estimated. Data came from immunoSEQ multiplex PCR; TCRdb stores just in-frame clones and leaves some out. That table furnishes V, J and clone size, whereas the DNA furnished D and trimming. The data show hundreds of thousands of clones, with about 83% seen just once and roughly 2% held by the top ten. CDR3 length: 15 amino acids. V was clipped by 8 bases and J by 4 bases; unmatched bases: 13. The germline V gene encodes CDR1 LNHDA and CDR2 SQIVND (reference sequence).

The source material was PBMCs or T cells enriched from blood (not recorded which). This chain joins TRBV19 and TRBJ1-2, with 7 bases aligning to TRBD1. The receptor was derived from a woman aged 45-59 years who had recovered from COVID-19. The CDR3 DNA follows: TGTGCCAGTTGGGACAGCCCGGACTCAGGCTATGGCTACACCTTC. Its protein product is CASWDSPDSGYGYTF.